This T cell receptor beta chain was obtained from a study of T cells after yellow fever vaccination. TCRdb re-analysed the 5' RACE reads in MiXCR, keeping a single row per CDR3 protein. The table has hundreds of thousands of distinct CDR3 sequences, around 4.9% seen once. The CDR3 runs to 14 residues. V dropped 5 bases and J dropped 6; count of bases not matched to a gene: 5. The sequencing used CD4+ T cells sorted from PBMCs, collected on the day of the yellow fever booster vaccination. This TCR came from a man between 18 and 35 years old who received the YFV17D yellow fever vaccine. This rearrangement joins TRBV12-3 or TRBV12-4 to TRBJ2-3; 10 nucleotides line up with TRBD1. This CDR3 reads CASSRDRGLDTQYF. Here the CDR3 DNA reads TGTGCCAGCAGTAGGGACAGGGGTTTGGATACGCAGTATTTT.